This record covers a single T cell receptor (beta chain). Its antigen is undetermined. Given a much more abundant clone one base away, this may be a read error. Uncontrolled infections, other autoimmune diseases, pregnancy or lactation led to exclusion of patients. The ends were cut back, 7 bases at V and 8 bases at J, with 18 bases in the middle. The germline V gene has CDR1 MNHEY and CDR2 SMNVEV (reference sequence). The CDR3 contains 15 residues. RNA transcripts gave rise to amplified TCR beta CDR3 regions. TCR CDR3 regions were first amplified by RT-PCR with HTBI primers. Each CDR3 protein gets one entry after TCRdb re-called the multiplex PCR reads with MiXCR. The sample holds some 600,000 distinct CDR3 sequences, approximately 14% seen once. The sample belongs to a study of T cells in Graves' hyperthyroidism and ophthalmopathy. Study-wide results and limits: Clonotypes that were expanded in thyroid above 0.001 mostly appeared in blood too. From stable hyperthyroidism, ophthalmopathy was set apart by a 13 V-J model.

What was sequenced was blood. This receptor was taken from a woman aged 30 to 39 with Graves' hyperthyroidism that later progressed to Graves' ophthalmopathy. This sequence joins TRBV27 and TRBJ1-6, with D perhaps matching TRBD1 (5 bases). CDR3 protein: CASKSAGLGDSPLHF. CDR3 coding DNA: TGTGCCAGCAAGTCCGCGGGCTTAGGGGATTCACCCCTCCACTTT.